The clone carrying this T cell receptor beta chain has ten or more counts. Antigen specificity is unknown. These data originate in a study of T cells in Graves' hyperthyroidism and ophthalmopathy. Whole-study results and caveats: Ophthalmopathy got predicted by the model a median about 6.7 months before its onset.

Patients between 18 and 65 years old had hyperthyroidism, newly diagnosed and lasting under 2 months. Reasons for excluding patients were uncontrolled infection, other autoimmune disease, pregnancy or lactation. Before ophthalmopathy appeared, progressors gave blood at initial hyperthyroidism diagnosis. The investigators amplified TCR beta CDR3 regions from RNA transcripts. RT-PCR in the first round (using the HTBI primer set) targeted the TCR CDR3. One entry per CDR3 protein, called by TCRdb with MiXCR from the multiplex PCR reads. The sample holds approximately 620,000 distinct CDR3 sequences, more than 11% seen once. With 8 bases clipped from V and 4 bases from J, the junction kept 5 bases outside the gene matches. Germline V gene lookup returns CDR1 MNHEY and CDR2 SMNVEV (reference sequence). The CDR3 is made up of 13 amino acids.

This receptor was identified in a woman under 40 with Graves' hyperthyroidism that later progressed to Graves' ophthalmopathy. The V call is TRBV27, the J call TRBJ2-1; 7 bases line up with TRBD2. The sequenced sample consisted of blood. The CDR3 DNA is TGTGCCAGCTGTAGCGGGTCGTACAATGAGCAGTTCTTC. It translates to CASCSGSYNEQFF.